Sequencing of this TCR beta chain was carried out in a study of patients and donors after allogeneic stem cell transplantation. By share of the sample, this clonotype is medium-sized. The germline V and J ends were trimmed by 0 bases and 8 bases, with 8 bases remaining between them. The CDR3 runs 13 residues. The germline V gene has CDR1 MNHEY and CDR2 SVGEGT. Each CDR3 protein gets one entry after TCRdb re-called the RT-PCR reads with MiXCR. This sample has about 720 distinct CDR3 sequences, with approximately 1.5% found just once. The sequenced sample was blood, either unsorted or a sorted T cell fraction (not recorded which). This TCR was sampled from a human donor who was either an allogeneic HSCT recipient or a stem cell or donor lymphocyte infusion donor (not recorded which). It is not recorded whose cells these are; they may come from a transplant donor. The rearrangement joins TRBV6-2 or TRBV6-3 to TRBJ1-3; D not resolved. CDR3 coding DNA: TGTGCCAGCAGTTACTCGAGTGCGGACACCATATATTTT. Its translation is CASSYSSADTIYF.